The present T cell receptor (beta chain) was sequenced within a study of blood T cell repertoires in COVID-19. Study overall: COVID-19 samples collected from the United States, Italy and Spain covered acute and convalescent phases. Sources were T cells, B-cell-depleted T cells, or PBMCs; the material itself was cDNA or gDNA.

As processed by the authors: By means of reference gene primer amplification, nucleated cell counts were estimated. Using immunoSEQ multiplex PCR, the repertoire was profiled, and TCRdb retains in-frame clones only, with some absent. V and J calls and clone size are copied from that table; D and trimming were computed from the DNA. The data contain 32,000 or so clones, around 88% of them seen just once; the ten biggest clones take up roughly 6.3%. The CDR3 runs to 14 residues. Trimming cost V 8 bases and J 6 bases; bases outside gene matches: 9. Germline CDR1 is KGHDR and CDR2 is SFDVKD. The gene calls are TRBV24-1 and TRBJ2-1, with 7 nucleotides matching TRBD2. The specimen was peripheral blood. The clonotype was recovered from a human donor in a cohort sampled during active COVID-19. This CDR3 is CATMPSGIVNEQFF. The CDR3 DNA follows: TGTGCCACCATGCCCAGCGGGATAGTCAATGAGCAGTTCTTC.